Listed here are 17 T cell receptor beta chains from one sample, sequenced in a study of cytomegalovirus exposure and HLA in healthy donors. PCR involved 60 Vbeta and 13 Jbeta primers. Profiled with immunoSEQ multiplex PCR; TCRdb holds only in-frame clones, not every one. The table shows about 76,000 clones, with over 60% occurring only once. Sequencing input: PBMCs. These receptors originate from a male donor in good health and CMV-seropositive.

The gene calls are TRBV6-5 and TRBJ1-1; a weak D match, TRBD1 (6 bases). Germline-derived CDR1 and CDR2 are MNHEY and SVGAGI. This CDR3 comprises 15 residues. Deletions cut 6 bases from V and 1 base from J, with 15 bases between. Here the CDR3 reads CASRPPDRQNTEAFF. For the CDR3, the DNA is TGTGCCAGCAGACCCCCGGACAGACAGAACACTGAAGCTTTCTTT.

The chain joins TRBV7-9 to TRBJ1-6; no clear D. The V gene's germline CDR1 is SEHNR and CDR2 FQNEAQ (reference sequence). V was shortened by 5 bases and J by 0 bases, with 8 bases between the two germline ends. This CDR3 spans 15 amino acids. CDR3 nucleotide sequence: TGTGCCAGCAGCCCCGGGAGCTCCTATAATTCACCCCTCCACTTT. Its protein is CASSPGSSYNSPLHF.

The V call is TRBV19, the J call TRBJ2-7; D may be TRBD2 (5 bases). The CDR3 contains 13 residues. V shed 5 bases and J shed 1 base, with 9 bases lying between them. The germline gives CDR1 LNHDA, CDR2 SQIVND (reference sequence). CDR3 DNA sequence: TGTGCCAGTAGTTCCGGGGTATCCTACGAGCAGTACTTC. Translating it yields CASSSGVSYEQYF.

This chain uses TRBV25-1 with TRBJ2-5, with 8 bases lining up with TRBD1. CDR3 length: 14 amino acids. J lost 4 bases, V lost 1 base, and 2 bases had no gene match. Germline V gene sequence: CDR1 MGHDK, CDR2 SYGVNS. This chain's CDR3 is CASSELGTGETQYF. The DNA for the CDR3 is TGTGCCAGCAGTGAATTGGGGACAGGAGAGACCCAGTACTTC.

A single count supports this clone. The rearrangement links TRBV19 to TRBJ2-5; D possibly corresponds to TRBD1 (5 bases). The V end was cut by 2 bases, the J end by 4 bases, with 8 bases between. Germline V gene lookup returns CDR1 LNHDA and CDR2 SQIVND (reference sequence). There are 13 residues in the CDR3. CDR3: CASSINQGETQYF. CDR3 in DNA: TGTGCCAGTAGTATAAATCAGGGAGAGACCCAGTACTTC.

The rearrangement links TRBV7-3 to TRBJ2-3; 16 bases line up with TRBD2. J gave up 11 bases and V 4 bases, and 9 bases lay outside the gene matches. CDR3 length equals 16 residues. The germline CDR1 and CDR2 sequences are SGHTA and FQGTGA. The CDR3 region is CASSSGLAGGERRQYF. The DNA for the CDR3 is TGTGCCAGCAGCTCGGGACTAGCGGGGGGGGAGAGGAGGCAGTATTTT.

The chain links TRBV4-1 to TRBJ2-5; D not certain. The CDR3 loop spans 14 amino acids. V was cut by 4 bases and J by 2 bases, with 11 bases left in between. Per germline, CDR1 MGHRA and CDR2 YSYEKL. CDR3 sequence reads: CASSPYGLQETQYF. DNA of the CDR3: TGCGCCAGCAGCCCCTATGGGCTACAAGAGACCCAGTACTTC.

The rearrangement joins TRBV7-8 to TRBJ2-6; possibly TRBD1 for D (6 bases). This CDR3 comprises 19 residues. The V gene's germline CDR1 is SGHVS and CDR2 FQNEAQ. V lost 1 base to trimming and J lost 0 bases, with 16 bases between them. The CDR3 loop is CASSLGQVSLVSGANVLTF. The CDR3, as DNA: TGTGCCAGCAGCTTAGGACAGGTCTCTCTAGTCTCTGGGGCCAACGTCCTGACTTTC.

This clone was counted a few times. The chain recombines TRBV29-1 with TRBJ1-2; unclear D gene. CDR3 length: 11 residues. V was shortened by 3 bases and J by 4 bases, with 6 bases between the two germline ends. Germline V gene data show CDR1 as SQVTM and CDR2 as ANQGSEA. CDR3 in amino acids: CSVEGIYGYTF. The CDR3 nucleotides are TGCAGCGTTGAGGGCATCTATGGCTACACCTTC. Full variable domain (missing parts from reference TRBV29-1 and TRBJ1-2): SAVISQKPSRDICQRGTSLTIQCQVDSQVTMMFWYRQQPGQSLTLIATANQGSEATYESGFVIDKFPISRPNLTFSTLTVSNMSPEDSSIYLCSVEGIYGYTFGSGTRLTVV.

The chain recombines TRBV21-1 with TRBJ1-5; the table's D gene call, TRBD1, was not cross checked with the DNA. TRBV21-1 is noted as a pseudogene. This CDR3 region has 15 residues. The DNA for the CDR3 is TGTGCCAGCAGCCTCCGGGACAGGGGGGATCAGCCCCAGCATTTT. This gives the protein CASSLRDRGDQPQHF.

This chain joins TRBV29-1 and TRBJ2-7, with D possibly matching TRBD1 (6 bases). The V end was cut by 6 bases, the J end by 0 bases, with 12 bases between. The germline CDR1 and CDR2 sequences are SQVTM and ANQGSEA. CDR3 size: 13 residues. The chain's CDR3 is CSVPGTPSYEQYF. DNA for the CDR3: TGCAGCGTCCCCGGGACACCCTCCTACGAGCAGTACTTC.

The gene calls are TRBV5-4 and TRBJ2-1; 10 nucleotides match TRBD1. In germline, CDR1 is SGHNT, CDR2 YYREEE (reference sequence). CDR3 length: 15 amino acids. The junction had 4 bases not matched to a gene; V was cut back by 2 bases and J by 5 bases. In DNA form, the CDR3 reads TGTGCCAGCAGCTTCCGGGACAGGGGTAACAATGAGCAGTTCTTC. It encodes CASSFRDRGNNEQFF.

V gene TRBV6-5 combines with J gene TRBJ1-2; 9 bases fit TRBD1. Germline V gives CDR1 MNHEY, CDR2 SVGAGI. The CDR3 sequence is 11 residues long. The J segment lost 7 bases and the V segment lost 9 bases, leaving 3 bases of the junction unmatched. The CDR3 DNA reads TGTGCCAGTATGGACAGGGGTGGCTACACCTTC. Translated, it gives CASMDRGGYTF.

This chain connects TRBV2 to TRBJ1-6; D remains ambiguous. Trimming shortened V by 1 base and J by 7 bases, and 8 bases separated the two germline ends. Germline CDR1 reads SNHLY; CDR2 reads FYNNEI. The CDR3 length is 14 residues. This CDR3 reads CASSEGPRNSPLHF. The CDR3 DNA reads TGTGCCAGCAGTGAAGGGCCCAGAAATTCACCCCTCCACTTT.

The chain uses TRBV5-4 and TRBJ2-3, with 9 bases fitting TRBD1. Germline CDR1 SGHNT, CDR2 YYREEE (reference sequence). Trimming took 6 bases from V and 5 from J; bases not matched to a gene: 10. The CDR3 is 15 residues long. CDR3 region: CASNPRTGVGDTQYF. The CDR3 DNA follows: TGTGCCAGCAACCCAAGGACAGGGGTGGGAGATACGCAGTATTTT.

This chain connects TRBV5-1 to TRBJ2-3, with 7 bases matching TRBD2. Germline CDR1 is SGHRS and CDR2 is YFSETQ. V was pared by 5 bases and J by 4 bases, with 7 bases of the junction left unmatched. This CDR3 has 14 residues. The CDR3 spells CASSGGGWPDTQYF. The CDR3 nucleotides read TGCGCCAGCAGTGGGGGGGGATGGCCAGATACGCAGTATTTT.

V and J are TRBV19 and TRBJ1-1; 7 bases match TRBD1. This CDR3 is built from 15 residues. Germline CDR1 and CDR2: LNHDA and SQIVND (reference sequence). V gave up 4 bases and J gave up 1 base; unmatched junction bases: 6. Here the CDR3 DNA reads TGTGCCAGTAGTACACCCGGGACAGCGAACACTGAAGCTTTCTTT. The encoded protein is CASSTPGTANTEAFF.